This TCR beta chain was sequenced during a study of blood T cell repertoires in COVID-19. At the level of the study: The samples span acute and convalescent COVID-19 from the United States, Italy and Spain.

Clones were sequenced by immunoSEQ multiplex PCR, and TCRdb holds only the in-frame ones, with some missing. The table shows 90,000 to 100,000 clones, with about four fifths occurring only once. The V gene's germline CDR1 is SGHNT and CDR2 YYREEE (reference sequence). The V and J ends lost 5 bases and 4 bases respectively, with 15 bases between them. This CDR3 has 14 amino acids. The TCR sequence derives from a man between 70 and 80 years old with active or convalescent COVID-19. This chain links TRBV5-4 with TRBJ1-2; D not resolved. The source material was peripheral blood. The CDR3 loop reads CASRVGGESYGYTF. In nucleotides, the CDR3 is TGTGCCAGCAGAGTGGGAGGAGAGTCCTATGGCTACACCTTC.